The clone carrying this TCR beta chain has only a few counts. The V end was cut by 2 bases, the J end by 4 bases, with 6 bases between. Germline V gene data show CDR1 as SGHTA and CDR2 as FQGNSA. This CDR3 spans 13 amino acids. The entry originates in a study of T-cell reconstitution after alpha-beta-depleted transplantation in children. TCRbeta library construction was performed incorporating unique molecular identifiers. TCRdb reanalysed the PCR reads using MiXCR and keeps one entry per CDR3 protein. The repertoire consists of around 380,000 distinct CDR3 sequences, with under 13% occurring once and the leading ten covering approximately 5%.

The genes are TRBV7-2 and TRBJ1-5; D is undetermined. The starting material was PBMCs from the stem cell graft donor, obtained from the stem cell graft. This TCR was sampled from a human donor who donated a stem cell graft to a child with acute myeloid leukemia. The CDR3 spells CASSLQENQPQHF. In nucleotides, the CDR3 is TGTGCCAGCAGCTTACAGGAGAATCAGCCCCAGCATTTT.